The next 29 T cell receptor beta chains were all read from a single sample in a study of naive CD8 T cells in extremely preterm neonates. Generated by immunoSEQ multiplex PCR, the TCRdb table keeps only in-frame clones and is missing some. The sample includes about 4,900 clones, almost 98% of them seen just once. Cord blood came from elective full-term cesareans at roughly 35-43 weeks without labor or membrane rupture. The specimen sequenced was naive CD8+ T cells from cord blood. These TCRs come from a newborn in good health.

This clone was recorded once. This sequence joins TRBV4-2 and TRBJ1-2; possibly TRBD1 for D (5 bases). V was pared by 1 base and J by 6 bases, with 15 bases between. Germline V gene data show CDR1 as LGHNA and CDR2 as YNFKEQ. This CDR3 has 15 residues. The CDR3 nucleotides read TGTGCCAGCAGCCAAGGAGGGGAGGGAAGGCATGGCTACACCTTC. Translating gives CASSQGGEGRHGYTF.

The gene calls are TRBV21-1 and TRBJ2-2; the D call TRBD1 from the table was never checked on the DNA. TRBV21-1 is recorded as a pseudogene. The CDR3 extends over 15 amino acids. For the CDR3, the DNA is TGTGCCAGCAGCAAATCCGGCAGGGACACCGGGGAGCTGTTTTTT. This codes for CASSKSGRDTGELFF.

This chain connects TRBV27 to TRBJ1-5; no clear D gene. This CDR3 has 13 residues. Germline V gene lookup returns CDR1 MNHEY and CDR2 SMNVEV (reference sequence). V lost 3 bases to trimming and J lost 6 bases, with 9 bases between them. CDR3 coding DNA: TGTGCCAGCAGTTTCGGGAAAGTTCAGCCCCAGCATTTT. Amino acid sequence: CASSFGKVQPQHF.

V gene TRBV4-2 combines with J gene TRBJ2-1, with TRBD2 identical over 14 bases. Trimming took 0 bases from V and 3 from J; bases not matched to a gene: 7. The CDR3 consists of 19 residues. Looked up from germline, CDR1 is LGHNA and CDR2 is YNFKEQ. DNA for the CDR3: TGTGCCAGCAGCCAAGAGACCCCGGGACTAGCGGGGGACTACAATGAGCAGTTCTTC. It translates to CASSQETPGLAGDYNEQFF.

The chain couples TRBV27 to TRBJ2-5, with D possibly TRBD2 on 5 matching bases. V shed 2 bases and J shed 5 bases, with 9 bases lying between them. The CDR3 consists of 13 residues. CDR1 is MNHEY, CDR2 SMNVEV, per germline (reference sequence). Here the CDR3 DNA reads TGTGCCAGCAGTTTAAATAGAGGGGAGACCCAGTACTTC. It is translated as CASSLNRGETQYF.

The CDR3 DNA is TGTGCCAGCAGTCCAGGGGGCAATGAGCAGTTCTTC. Amino acids: CASSPGGNEQFF. V usage is TRBV27 and J usage is TRBJ2-1, with 7 bases fitting TRBD1. There are 12 residues in the CDR3. J gave up 6 bases and V 5 bases, and 1 base lay outside the gene matches. Per germline, CDR1 MNHEY and CDR2 SMNVEV (reference sequence).

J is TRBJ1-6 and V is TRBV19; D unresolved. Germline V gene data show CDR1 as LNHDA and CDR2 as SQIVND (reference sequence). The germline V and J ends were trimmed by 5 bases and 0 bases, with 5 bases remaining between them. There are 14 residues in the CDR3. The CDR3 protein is CASSEGSYNSPLHF. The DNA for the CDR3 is TGTGCCAGTAGTGAGGGCTCCTATAATTCACCCCTCCACTTT.

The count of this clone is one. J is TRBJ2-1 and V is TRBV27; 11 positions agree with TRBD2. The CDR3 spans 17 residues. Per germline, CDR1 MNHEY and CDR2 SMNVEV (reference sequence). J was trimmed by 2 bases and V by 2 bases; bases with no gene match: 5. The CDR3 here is CASSLLTTSGAYNEQFF. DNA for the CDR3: TGTGCCAGCAGTTTACTTACGACTAGCGGGGCCTACAATGAGCAGTTCTTC.

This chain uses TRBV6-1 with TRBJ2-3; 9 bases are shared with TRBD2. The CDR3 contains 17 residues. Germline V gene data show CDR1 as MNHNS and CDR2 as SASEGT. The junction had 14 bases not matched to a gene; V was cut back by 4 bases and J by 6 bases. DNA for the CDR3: TGTGCCAGCAGTGCGTTTCAGGCGGGGGGGCTTGAGGATACGCAGTATTTT. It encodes CASSAFQAGGLEDTQYF.

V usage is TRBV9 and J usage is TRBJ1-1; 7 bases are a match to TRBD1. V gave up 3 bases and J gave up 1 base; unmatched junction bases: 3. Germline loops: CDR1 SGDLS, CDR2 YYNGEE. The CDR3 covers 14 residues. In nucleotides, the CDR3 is TGTGCCAGCAGCGGCAGACAGGGGAACACTGAAGCTTTCTTT. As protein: CASSGRQGNTEAFF.

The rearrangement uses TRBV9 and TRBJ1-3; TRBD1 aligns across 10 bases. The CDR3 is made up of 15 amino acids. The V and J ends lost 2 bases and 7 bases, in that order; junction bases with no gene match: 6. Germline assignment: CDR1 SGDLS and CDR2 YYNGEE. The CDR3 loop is CASSVETGGYNTIYF. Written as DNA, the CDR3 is TGTGCCAGCAGCGTGGAGACAGGGGGCTACAACACCATATATTTT.

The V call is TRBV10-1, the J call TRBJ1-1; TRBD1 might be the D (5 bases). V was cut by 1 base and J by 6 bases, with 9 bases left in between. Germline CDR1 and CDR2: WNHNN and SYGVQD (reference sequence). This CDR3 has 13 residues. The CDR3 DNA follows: TGCGCCAGCAGTGAGTTCAGGGTTTCTGAAGCTTTCTTT. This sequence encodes CASSEFRVSEAFF.

The CDR3 sequence: CASSLEGSLAGYNEQFF. In DNA form, the CDR3 reads TGTGCCAGCAGCTTAGAGGGTTCCCTAGCGGGCTACAATGAGCAGTTCTTC. The chain recombines TRBV7-6 with TRBJ2-1; 8 bases map to TRBD2. V trimming: 1 base; J trimming: 3 bases; junction bases outside the gene matches: 8. The CDR3 contains 17 residues. Germline CDR1 reads SGHVS; CDR2 reads FNYEAQ.

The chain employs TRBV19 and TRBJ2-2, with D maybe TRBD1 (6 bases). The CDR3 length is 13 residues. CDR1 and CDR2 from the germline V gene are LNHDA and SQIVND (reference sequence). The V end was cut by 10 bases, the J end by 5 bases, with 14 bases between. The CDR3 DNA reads TGTGCCACCCTAAGGGGGTTAACCGGGGAGCTGTTTTTT. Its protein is CATLRGLTGELFF. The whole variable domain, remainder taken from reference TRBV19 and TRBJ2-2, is DGGITQSPKYLFRKEGQNVTLSCEQNLNHDAMYWYRQDPGQGLRLIYYSQIVNDFQKGDIAEGYSVSREKKESFPLTVTSAQKNPTAFYLCATLRGLTGELFFGEGSRLTVL.

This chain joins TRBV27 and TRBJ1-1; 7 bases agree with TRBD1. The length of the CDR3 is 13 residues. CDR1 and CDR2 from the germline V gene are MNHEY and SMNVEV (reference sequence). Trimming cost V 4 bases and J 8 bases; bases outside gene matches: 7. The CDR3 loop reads CASSSQGFGEAFF. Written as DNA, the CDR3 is TGTGCCAGCAGTTCACAGGGGTTCGGGGAAGCTTTCTTT.

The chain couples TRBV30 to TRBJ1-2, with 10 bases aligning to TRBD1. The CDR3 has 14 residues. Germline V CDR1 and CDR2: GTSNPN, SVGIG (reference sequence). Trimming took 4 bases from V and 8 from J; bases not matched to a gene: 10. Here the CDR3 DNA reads TGTGCCTGGACCCTGACAGGGGGCGCGAGGGGCTACACCTTC. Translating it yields CAWTLTGGARGYTF.

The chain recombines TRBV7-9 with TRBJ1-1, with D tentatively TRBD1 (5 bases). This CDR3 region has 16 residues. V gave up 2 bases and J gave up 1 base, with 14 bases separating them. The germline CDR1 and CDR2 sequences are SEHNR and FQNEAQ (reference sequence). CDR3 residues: CASSLQSGTPNTEAFF. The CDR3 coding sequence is TGTGCCAGCAGCTTACAAAGCGGGACCCCGAACACTGAAGCTTTCTTT.

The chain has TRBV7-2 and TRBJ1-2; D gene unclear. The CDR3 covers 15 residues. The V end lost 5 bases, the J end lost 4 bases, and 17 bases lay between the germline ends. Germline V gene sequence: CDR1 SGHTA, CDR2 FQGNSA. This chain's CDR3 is CASSPYQSGIYGYTF. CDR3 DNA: TGTGCCAGCAGCCCATACCAAAGCGGCATCTATGGCTACACCTTC. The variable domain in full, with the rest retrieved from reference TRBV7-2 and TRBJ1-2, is GAGVSQSPSNKVTEKGKDVELRCDPISGHTALYWYRQSLGQGLEFLIYFQGNSAPDKSGLPSDRFSAERTGGSVSTLTIQRTQQEDSAVYLCASSPYQSGIYGYTFGSGTRLTVV.

The CDR3 protein is CASIGGSTEAFF. CDR3 DNA: TGTGCCAGCATTGGGGGGTCCACTGAAGCTTTCTTT. The V gene is TRBV6-6, the J gene TRBJ1-1, with TRBD1 as a possible D gene (5 bases). Germline-derived CDR1 and CDR2 are MNHNY and SVGAGI (reference sequence). V lost 7 bases, J lost 4 bases, and 10 bases lay in between. The CDR3 loop spans 12 amino acids.

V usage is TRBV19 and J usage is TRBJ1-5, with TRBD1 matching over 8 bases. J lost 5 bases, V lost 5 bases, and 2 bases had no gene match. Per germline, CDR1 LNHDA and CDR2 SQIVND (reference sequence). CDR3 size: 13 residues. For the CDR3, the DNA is TGTGCCAGTAGTGTGGACAGGGATCAGCCCCAGCATTTT. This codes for CASSVDRDQPQHF.

CDR3 sequence: CATSISGGPSGAQYF. The CDR3 DNA reads as TGTGCCACCAGCATATCGGGGGGGCCCAGTGGGGCGCAGTATTTT. V usage is TRBV15 and J usage is TRBJ2-3, with 8 positions matching TRBD2. V was clipped by 4 bases and J by 10 bases; unmatched bases: 13. Looked up from germline, CDR1 is LNHNV and CDR2 is YYDKDF (reference sequence). CDR3 length equals 15 residues.

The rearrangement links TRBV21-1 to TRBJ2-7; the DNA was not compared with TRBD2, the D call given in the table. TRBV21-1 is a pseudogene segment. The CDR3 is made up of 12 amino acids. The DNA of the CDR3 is TGTGCCAGTAGGGAGAGCTCCTACGAGCAGTACTTC. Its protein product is CASRESSYEQYF.

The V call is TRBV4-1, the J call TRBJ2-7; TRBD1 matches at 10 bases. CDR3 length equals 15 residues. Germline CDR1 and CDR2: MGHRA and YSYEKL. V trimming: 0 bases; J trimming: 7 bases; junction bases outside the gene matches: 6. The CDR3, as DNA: TGCGCCAGCAGCCAAGAGGGACAGGGGTCGTGGGAGCAGTACTTC. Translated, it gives CASSQEGQGSWEQYF.

The CDR3 reads CASSAVAGGQDTQYF. As DNA, the CDR3 is TGCGCCAGCAGCGCCGTAGCGGGGGGGCAAGATACGCAGTATTTT. This chain joins TRBV4-1 and TRBJ2-3, with 11 bases identical to TRBD2. With V trimmed by 5 bases and J by 5 bases, 6 bases remained unmatched. This CDR3 is 15 amino acids long. In germline, CDR1 is MGHRA, CDR2 YSYEKL.

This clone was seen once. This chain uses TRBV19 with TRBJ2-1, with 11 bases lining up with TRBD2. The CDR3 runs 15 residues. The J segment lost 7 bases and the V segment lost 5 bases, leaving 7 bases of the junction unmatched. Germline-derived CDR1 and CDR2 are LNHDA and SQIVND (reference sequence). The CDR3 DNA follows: TGTGCCAGTAGTGTCTTAGCGGGGGGGCCGAATGAGCAGTTCTTC. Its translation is CASSVLAGGPNEQFF. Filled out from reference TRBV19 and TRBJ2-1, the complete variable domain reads DGGITQSPKYLFRKEGQNVTLSCEQNLNHDAMYWYRQDPGQGLRLIYYSQIVNDFQKGDIAEGYSVSREKKESFPLTVTSAQKNPTAFYLCASSVLAGGPNEQFFGPGTRLTVL.

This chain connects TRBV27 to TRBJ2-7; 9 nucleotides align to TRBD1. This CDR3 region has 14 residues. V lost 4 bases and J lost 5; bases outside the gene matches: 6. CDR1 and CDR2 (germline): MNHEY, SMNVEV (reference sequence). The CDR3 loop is CASSSWDRVNEQYF. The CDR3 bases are TGTGCCAGCAGTTCCTGGGACAGGGTCAACGAGCAGTACTTC.

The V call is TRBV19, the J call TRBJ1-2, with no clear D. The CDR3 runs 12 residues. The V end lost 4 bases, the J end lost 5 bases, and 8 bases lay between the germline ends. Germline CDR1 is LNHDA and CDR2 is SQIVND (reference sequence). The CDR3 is CASSNGVYGYTF. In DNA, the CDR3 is TGTGCCAGTAGTAACGGTGTATATGGCTACACCTTC.

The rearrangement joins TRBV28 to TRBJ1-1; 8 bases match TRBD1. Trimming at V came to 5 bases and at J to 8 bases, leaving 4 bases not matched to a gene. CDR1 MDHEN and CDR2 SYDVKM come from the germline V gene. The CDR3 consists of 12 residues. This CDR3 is CASSPRQGEAFF. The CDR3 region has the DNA TGTGCCAGCAGTCCTCGACAGGGGGAAGCTTTCTTT.

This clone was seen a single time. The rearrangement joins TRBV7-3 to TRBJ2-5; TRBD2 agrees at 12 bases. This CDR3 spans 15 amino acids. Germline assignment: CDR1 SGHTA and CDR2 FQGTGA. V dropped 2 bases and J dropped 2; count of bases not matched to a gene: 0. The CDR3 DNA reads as TGTGCCAGCAGCTTACTAGCGGGGGGGCAAGAGACCCAGTACTTC. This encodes CASSLLAGGQETQYF.